This T cell receptor beta chain was captured in a study of blood T cells in healthy people across ages. Combining a sample-barcoded 5' primer with a J-beta primer mix, a second PCR ran for roughly 6 to 11 cycles. TCRdb used MiXCR to reprocess the 5' RACE reads, holding one entry per CDR3 protein. The table shows 760,000 or so distinct CDR3 sequences, with around a quarter occurring only once. The CDR3 extends over 12 amino acids. CDR1 and CDR2 from the germline V gene are SGHTA and FQGTGA. Trimming took 5 bases from V and 14 from J, leaving 17 bases between them. This clonotype has only a few counts. A further study also used this sample, focusing on T cells of mothers and their children. That source adds: Sample barcodes and 2-4 random nucleotides came from the second PCR's M1S primer.

The chain links TRBV7-3 to TRBJ2-3, with no clear D. The source material was blood. This TCR was sampled from a boy aged 10-17 years in good health. CDR3 nucleotide sequence: TGTGCCAGCAGCGCTGGTACACCGAAGTGGTATTTT. Its protein product is CASSAGTPKWYF.